This entry is about one T cell receptor (beta chain). The antigen is unknown. A J-beta primer mix and a sample-barcoded 5' primer were used in a second PCR of about 7 to 12 cycles. TCRdb independently ran MiXCR on the 5' RACE reads; one entry per CDR3 protein. The sample holds 800,000 or so distinct CDR3 sequences, roughly 60% seen once. The data were taken from a study of blood T cells in healthy people across ages. CDR3 size: 13 residues. The V gene lost 0 bases and the J gene lost 9 bases, with 10 bases spanning the gap. CDR1 and CDR2 (germline): SGHRS, YFSETQ. Findings of the study overall: More naive CD4+ cells and higher diversity were found in long-lived than in aged donors.

The V gene is TRBV5-1, the J gene TRBJ2-1; no definite D call. Source material: blood. The source is a man in his thirties or forties in good health. CDR3 loop: CASSLGLNLEQFF. CDR3 coding DNA: TGCGCCAGCAGCTTGGGCCTAAACCTTGAGCAGTTCTTC. Complete variable domain (other parts from reference TRBV5-1 and TRBJ2-1): KAGVTQTPRYLIKTRGQQVTLSCSPISGHRSVSWYQQTPGQGLQFLFEYFSETQRNKGNFPGRFSGRQFSNSRSEMNVSTLELGDSALYLCASSLGLNLEQFFGPGTRLTVL.